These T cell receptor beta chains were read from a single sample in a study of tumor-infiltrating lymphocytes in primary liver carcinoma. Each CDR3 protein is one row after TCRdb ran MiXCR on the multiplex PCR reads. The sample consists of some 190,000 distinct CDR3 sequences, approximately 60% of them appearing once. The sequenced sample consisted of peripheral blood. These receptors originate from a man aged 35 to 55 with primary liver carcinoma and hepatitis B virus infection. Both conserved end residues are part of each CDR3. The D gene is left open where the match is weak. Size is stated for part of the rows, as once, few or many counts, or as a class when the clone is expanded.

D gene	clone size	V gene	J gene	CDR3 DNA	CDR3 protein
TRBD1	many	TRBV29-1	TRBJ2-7	TGCAGCGTTGTTGGACAGGGCCCGACCTACGAGCAGTACTTC	CSVVGQGPTYEQYF
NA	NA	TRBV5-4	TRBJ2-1	TGTGCCAGCAGCTTGGATAGGGGGAACTACAATGAGCAGTTCTTC	CASSLDRGNYNEQFF
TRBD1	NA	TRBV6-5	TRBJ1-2	TGTACCAGCAGTTATGTAAGGACAGGCGGTCCCTATGGCTACACCTTC	CTSSYVRTGGPYGYTF
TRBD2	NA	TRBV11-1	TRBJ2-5	TGTGCCAACAGCCCGACTGCGGGGGAGGAGACCCAGTACTTC	CANSPTAGEETQYF
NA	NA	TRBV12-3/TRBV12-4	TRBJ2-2	TGTGCCAGCAGCCCTCACCCGCCTATGAACACCGGGGAGCTGTTTTTT	CASSPHPPMNTGELFF
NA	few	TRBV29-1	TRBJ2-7	TGCAGCGTTGGACTTGTCTCCTACGAGCAGTACTTC	CSVGLVSYEQYF
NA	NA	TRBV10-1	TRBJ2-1	TGCGCCAGCAGTACGGGACTGGCGAGAAAGCAGTTCTTC	CASSTGLARKQFF
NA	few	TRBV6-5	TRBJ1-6	TGTGCCAGCAGTTACTCGATAATTGAGGCGACCCTCCACTTT	CASSYSIIEATLHF
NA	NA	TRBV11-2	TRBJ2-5	TGTGCCAGCAGCTTAAGGCTGGCCCAAGAGACCCAGTACTTC	CASSLRLAQETQYF
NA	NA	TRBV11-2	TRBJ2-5	TGTGCCAGCAGCTATAATATACGGGAGACCCAGTACTTC	CASSYNIRETQYF
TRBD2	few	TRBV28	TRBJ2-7	TGTGCCAGCACCTCCGGGACTAGGTACGAGCAGTACTTC	CASTSGTRYEQYF
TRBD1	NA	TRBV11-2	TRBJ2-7	TGTGCCAGCAGCTTAGTCGGGGCAGGGGGCGACGAGCAGTACTTC	CASSLVGAGGDEQYF
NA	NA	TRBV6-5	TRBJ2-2	TGTGCCAGCAGGACCAGGTTGAACACCGGGGAGCTGTTTTTT	CASRTRLNTGELFF
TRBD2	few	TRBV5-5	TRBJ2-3	TGTGCCAGCAGCTTACTAGCGGGAGTTTCTGCAGATACGCAGTATTTT	CASSLLAGVSADTQYF
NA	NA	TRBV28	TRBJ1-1	TGTGCCAGCAGTTTAGTGGAACAGCATTTGAACACTGAAGCTTTCTTT	CASSLVEQHLNTEAFF
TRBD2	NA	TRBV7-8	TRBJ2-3	TGTGGCAGCAGCTTACAGCGGGAGGGCCGTCCAGATACGCAGTATTTT	CGSSLQREGRPDTQYF
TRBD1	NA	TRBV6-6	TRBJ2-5	TGTGCCAGCATTTCCGGGACAGGGCCCCCCGTGGAGACCCAGTACTTC	CASISGTGPPVETQYF
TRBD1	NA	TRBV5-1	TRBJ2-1	TGCGCCAGCAGCTTAGGGGGCAGGGCGAATGAGCAGTTCTTC	CASSLGGRANEQFF
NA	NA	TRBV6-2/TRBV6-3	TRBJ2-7	TGTGCCAGCAGCCTAGCGCTACGTGACTACGAGCAGTACTTC	CASSLALRDYEQYF
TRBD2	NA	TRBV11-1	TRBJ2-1	TGTGCCAGCAGTTTAGCGGGAGAGCAGCTCTTC	CASSLAGEQLF
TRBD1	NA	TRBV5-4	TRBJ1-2	TGTGCCAGCAGCTTGGGGCAGGGGGAAAATGGCTACACCTTC	CASSLGQGENGYTF
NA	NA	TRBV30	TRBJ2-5	TGTGCCTGGAGTAACAACCAAGAGACCCAGTACTTC	CAWSNNQETQYF
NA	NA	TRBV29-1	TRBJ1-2	TGCAGCGCAACAGGAGGGGGCTACACCTTC	CSATGGGYTF